This T cell receptor beta chain was identified in a study of blood T cell repertoires in COVID-19. Study information: The origin of the acute and convalescent COVID-19 samples was the United States, Italy and Spain.

In the study's own analysis: Reference gene primer amplification gave nucleated cell count estimates. Clones were sequenced by immunoSEQ multiplex PCR, and TCRdb holds only the in-frame ones, with some missing. The V and J calls and clone size were taken over from that table, and D and trimming were inferred from the DNA. This repertoire shows about 80,000 clones, 70% to 90% found once; its top ten account for around a tenth. The CDR3 consists of 13 residues. The germline V gene encodes CDR1 SGHTA and CDR2 FQGNSA. Trimming removed 7 bases from V and 5 bases from J; junction bases left unmatched: 5. Followed over time, Seattle patients had been enrolled while infection was active.

The V call is TRBV7-2, the J call TRBJ2-5; 9 bases line up with TRBD2. This TCR derives from a man aged 50 or older with COVID-19, enrolled during active disease. Sequences were obtained from peripheral blood. The CDR3 DNA reads TGTGCCAGCACCCATAGCGGGAGTGAGACCCAGTACTTC. Its protein is CASTHSGSETQYF. The full variable domain, its missing parts supplied by reference TRBV7-2 and TRBJ2-5, is GAGVSQSPSNKVTEKGKDVELRCDPISGHTALYWYRQSLGQGLEFLIYFQGNSAPDKSGLPSDRFSAERTGGSVSTLTIQRTQQEDSAVYLCASTHSGSETQYFGPGTRLLVL.